The 22 T cell receptor beta chains given below trace back to one sample, sequenced in a study of blood T cells in healthy people across ages (dated by TCRdb to about 2015). The library relied on 5' RACE. The sample was run on an Illumina HiSeq 2500. The second PCR ran for roughly 7 to 11 cycles and used a J-beta primer mix along with a sample-barcoded 5' primer. The public reads were run again by TCRdb, first through fastp at Q25 and then through MiXCR, and only productive beta chains were kept. Under each unique CDR3 protein, matching rows form one entry showing the most common genes and DNA. This sample lists about 970,000 distinct CDR3 sequences; about 51% were detected once. The top ten clonotypes cover 20% to 25% of the sample. The sequenced sample was blood. These receptors all stem from a woman in her sixties in good health.

The rearrangement uses TRBV7-3 and TRBJ2-1; 10 bases map to TRBD2. The junction had 9 bases not matched to a gene; V was cut back by 5 bases and J by 8 bases. The CDR3 loop spans 15 amino acids. The germline V gene has CDR1 SGHTA and CDR2 FQGTGA. CDR3 residues: CASSPTSGMFDEQFF. The CDR3 DNA reads TGTGCCAGCAGCCCTACTAGCGGGATGTTCGATGAGCAGTTCTTC.

The chain couples TRBV24-1 to TRBJ2-7; D is perhaps TRBD1 (7 bases). The J call is doubtful: the DNA matches TRBJ2-5 better. CDR1 and CDR2 from the germline V gene are KGHDR and SFDVKD. This CDR3 is built from 15 residues. CDR3 sequence: CATSDVRGVGETQYF. CDR3 nucleotides: TGTGCCACCAGTGACGTCAGGGGGGTCGGGGAGACCCAGTACTTC.

The V gene is TRBV6-5, the J gene TRBJ1-2; the match to TRBD1 covers 7 bases. The CDR3 has 16 amino acids. Germline CDR1 reads MNHEY; CDR2 reads SVGAGI. The V and J ends lost 2 bases and 2 bases, in that order; junction bases with no gene match: 8. CDR3 DNA: TGTGCCAGCAGTTACGACAGGGCAGGGTCGAACTATGGCTACACCTTC. Its translation is CASSYDRAGSNYGYTF.

This rearrangement joins TRBV14 to TRBJ2-3, with 13 bases aligning to TRBD2. This CDR3 is 17 amino acids long. The V gene's germline CDR1 is SGHDN and CDR2 FVKESK. Losses at the gene ends were 4 bases for V and 7 bases for J; bases not matched to a gene: 11. The CDR3 bases are TGTGCCAGCAGCCGAAACGCCGGACTAGCGGGAGTATATACGCAGTATTTT. It is translated as CASSRNAGLAGVYTQYF. Using reference TRBV14 and TRBJ2-3 for the parts outside the CDR3, the full variable domain is EAGVTQFPSHSVIEKGQTVTLRCDPISGHDNLYWYRRVMGKEIKFLLHFVKESKQDESGMPNNRFLAERTGGTYSTLKVQPAELEDSGVYFCASSRNAGLAGVYTQYFGPGTRLTVL.

This clonotype was observed a handful of times. The V gene is TRBV24-1, the J gene TRBJ2-1; 12 bases map to TRBD2. The ends lost 3 bases at V and 6 bases at J; junction bases unmatched: 20. This CDR3 is built from 21 residues. Germline assignment: CDR1 KGHDR and CDR2 SFDVKD. The CDR3 protein is CATSDPRLAGEPGISANEQFF. The CDR3 DNA follows: TGTGCCACCAGTGATCCGCGACTAGCGGGAGAACCGGGGATATCGGCCAATGAGCAGTTCTTC.

The chain employs TRBV3-1 and TRBJ2-7; 7 bases agree with TRBD1. The CDR3 runs 14 residues. J gave up 7 bases and V 5 bases, and 11 bases lay outside the gene matches. Germline CDR1 and CDR2: LGHDT and YNNKEL (reference sequence). CDR3 loop: CASSSRGQSGEQYF. DNA for the CDR3: TGTGCCAGCAGCTCCAGGGGACAGTCGGGTGAGCAGTACTTC.

The rearrangement joins TRBV2 to TRBJ1-5; 12 nucleotides align to TRBD1. CDR3 length equals 17 residues. V trimming: 6 bases; J trimming: 6 bases; junction bases outside the gene matches: 12. Germline V lookup: CDR1 SNHLY, CDR2 FYNNEI. Written as DNA, the CDR3 is TGTGCCAGCAGCTATGATGCCGGGACAGGGGGCGGTCAGCCCCAGCATTTT. Its protein product is CASSYDAGTGGGQPQHF.

In its sample, this clonotype was seen once. The chain uses TRBV7-8 and TRBJ1-5; D gene uncertain. The CDR3 contains 16 residues. The germline V gene encodes CDR1 SGHVS and CDR2 FQNEAQ. Trimming pared 5 bases from V and 6 bases from J, leaving 20 bases between. The CDR3 here is CASSASRVPLGQPQHF. CDR3 nucleotide sequence: TGTGCCAGCAGCGCGTCGAGGGTCCCACTCGGTCAGCCCCAGCATTTT.

The CDR3 reads CASSGAGTGKEKLFF. The CDR3 nucleotides are TGTGCCAGCAGTGGGGCCGGGACAGGGAAAGAAAAACTGTTTTTT. The genes are TRBV25-1 and TRBJ1-4; 9 bases match TRBD1. The CDR3 totals 15 residues. Germline lookup yields CDR1 MGHDK and CDR2 SYGVNS. J was trimmed by 8 bases and V by 4 bases; bases with no gene match: 8.

The table lists this clonotype with a few counts. V gene TRBV6-6 combines with J gene TRBJ2-7, with D maybe TRBD1 (6 bases). V gave up 4 bases and J gave up 4 bases, with 20 bases separating them. This CDR3 contains 16 residues. Looked up from germline, CDR1 is MNHNY and CDR2 is SVGAGI (reference sequence). CDR3 bases: TGTGCCAGCAGTTCCAAAGTCGGACAGCTGAAATACGAGCAGTACTTC. This gives the protein CASSSKVGQLKYEQYF.

The V and J genes are TRBV6-4 and TRBJ1-2, with a possible D match to TRBD1 (5 bases). There are 14 residues in the CDR3. V was shortened by 8 bases and J by 5 bases, with 18 bases between the two germline ends. Germline lookup yields CDR1 MRHNA and CDR2 SNTAGT. CDR3 nucleotides: TGTGCCAGCGCCCCATACGGGACTTCATATGGCTACACCTTC. Translation gives CASAPYGTSYGYTF.

This clonotype was detected a few times. The chain combines TRBV20-1 with TRBJ2-1, with TRBD2 identical over 12 bases. J lost 3 bases, V lost 6 bases, and 6 bases had no gene match. The CDR3 loop spans 15 amino acids. CDR1 is DFQATT and CDR2 is SNEGSKA in the germline V gene (reference sequence). This chain's CDR3 is CSATSGRSVYNEQFF. CDR3 nucleotide sequence: TGCAGTGCGACTAGCGGGAGATCGGTCTACAATGAGCAGTTCTTC.

The rearrangement joins TRBV5-1 to TRBJ1-6; 7 bases are shared with TRBD1. V shed 6 bases and J 7 bases; nucleotides not matched to a gene: 4. The V gene's germline CDR1 is SGHRS and CDR2 YFSETQ. This CDR3 contains 13 residues. The CDR3 spells CASTTGANSPLHF. In nucleotides, the CDR3 is TGCGCCAGCACCACAGGGGCGAATTCACCCCTCCACTTT.

This clonotype occurred a few times. The chain joins TRBV20-1 to TRBJ2-3, with D possibly matching TRBD2 (5 bases). Trimming stripped 1 base from V and 6 bases from J, with 11 bases between. This CDR3 has 13 amino acids. Germline assignment: CDR1 DFQATT and CDR2 SNEGSKA (reference sequence). The CDR3 DNA reads TGCAGTGCTAGAGTTCCGGACTCGGATACGCAGTATTTT. This codes for CSARVPDSDTQYF.

This clonotype was seen many times. The gene calls are TRBV10-3 and TRBJ1-2; D perhaps matches TRBD1 (5 bases). V was shortened by 4 bases and J by 6 bases, with 12 bases between the two germline ends. The CDR3 spans 13 residues. Germline-derived CDR1 and CDR2 are ENHRY and SYGVKD. CDR3 loop: CAISGSGDDGYTF. The CDR3, as DNA: TGTGCCATCAGTGGTTCGGGGGATGATGGCTACACCTTC.

V and J are TRBV10-3 and TRBJ1-2, with 11 bases identical to TRBD1. The J segment lost 0 bases and the V segment lost 5 bases, leaving 2 bases of the junction unmatched. Germline values: CDR1 ENHRY, CDR2 SYGVKD. CDR3 length equals 15 residues. In nucleotides, the CDR3 is TGTGCCATCAGTCCGGGACAGGGGGCTAACTATGGCTACACCTTC. This codes for CAISPGQGANYGYTF.

This chain uses TRBV20-1 with TRBJ1-2; TRBD1 matches at 8 bases. CDR3 length equals 13 residues. The junction had 3 bases not matched to a gene; V was cut back by 3 bases and J by 3 bases. The germline V gene has CDR1 DFQATT and CDR2 SNEGSKA (reference sequence). CDR3 protein: CSASPTGDYGYTF. The CDR3 bases are TGCAGTGCTAGTCCGACAGGGGACTATGGCTACACCTTC.

The chain links TRBV2 to TRBJ2-7; 12 bases agree with TRBD1. J gave up 2 bases and V 1 base, and 3 bases lay outside the gene matches. Per the germline V gene, CDR1 is SNHLY and CDR2 is FYNNEI. CDR3 size: 16 residues. CDR3 residues: CASSEGGTGGTYEQYF. Here the CDR3 DNA reads TGTGCCAGCAGTGAAGGAGGGACAGGGGGCACCTACGAGCAGTACTTC. Combining the CDR3 with reference TRBV2 and TRBJ2-7 gives the whole variable domain EPEVTQTPSHQVTQMGQEVILRCVPISNHLYFYWYRQILGQKVEFLVSFYNNEISEKSEIFDDQFSVERPDGSNFTLKIRSTKLEDSAMYFCASSEGGTGGTYEQYFGPGTRLTVT.

CDR3 DNA: TGTGCCAGCACCACCCGACAGGGGCGCCCCAGTGATACGCAGTATTTT. It yields the protein CASTTRQGRPSDTQYF. This rearrangement joins TRBV27 to TRBJ2-3, with 8 bases that match TRBD1. V lost 7 bases and J lost 6; bases outside the gene matches: 15. Germline CDR1 reads MNHEY; CDR2 reads SMNVEV (reference sequence). The CDR3 covers 16 residues.

This clonotype was seen only a few times. The chain combines TRBV5-1 with TRBJ2-4, with D perhaps matching TRBD1 (6 bases). Trimming shortened V by 2 bases and J by 8 bases, and 11 bases separated the two germline ends. Germline assignment: CDR1 SGHRS and CDR2 YFSETQ. This CDR3 spans 13 amino acids. CDR3 DNA: TGCGCCAGCAGCTTCACAGGGCGGGACATTCAGTACTTC. Amino acid sequence: CASSFTGRDIQYF.

The V and J genes are TRBV4-3 and TRBJ1-1, with a possible D match to TRBD1 (5 bases). Trimming cost V 2 bases and J 10 bases, with 20 bases left between them. Germline V gives CDR1 LGHNA, CDR2 YSLEER. The CDR3 consists of 15 residues. The CDR3 spells CASSQTRGRGYVAFF. The CDR3 DNA reads TGCGCCAGCAGCCAAACAAGAGGAAGGGGATATGTAGCTTTCTTT.

This clonotype has more than one count but fewer than ten. V gene TRBV7-9 combines with J gene TRBJ2-3; the D gene is possibly TRBD1 (5 bases). This CDR3 has 14 residues. Germline V gene data show CDR1 as SEHNR and CDR2 as FQNEAQ (reference sequence). Trimming took 3 bases from V and 4 from J, leaving 11 bases between them. The CDR3 sequence: CASSFRAWADTQYF. CDR3 DNA sequence: TGTGCCAGCAGCTTCAGGGCTTGGGCAGATACGCAGTATTTT.